These 27 T cell receptor beta chains were all obtained from the same sample, sequenced in a study of regulatory T cells in long-lasting Graves disease. Time point of the sample: newly diagnosed GD, antithyroid drugs for less than 3 months. PBMC RNA was the source of the TCR library. According to the study, TCR beta libraries were built with iRepertoire HTBI primers and CDR3-region Arm-PCR. One entry per CDR3 protein, called by TCRdb with MiXCR from the multiplex PCR reads. This sample has 580,000 or so distinct CDR3 sequences, with about 15% found just once. The same data also contributed to another study, on T cells in Graves' hyperthyroidism and ophthalmopathy.

Sequenced material: peripheral blood mononuclear cells (PBMCs), taken at new diagnosis, from a patient treated with antithyroid drugs. These receptors came from a man between 18 and 35 years old with Graves disease.

There are many counts of this clonotype. The junction differs from germline at one of its ends, possibly a read error. The J gene is TRBJ2-3, the V gene TRBV5-1, with 9 bases fitting TRBD1. The CDR3 sequence is 14 residues long. Germline V gene lookup returns CDR1 SGHRS and CDR2 YFSETQ. The CDR3 sequence: CASSSGQGTDTQYF. For the CDR3, the DNA is TGTGCCAGCAGCTCAGGACAGGGGACAGATACGCAGTATTTT.

This clonotype has more than one count but fewer than ten. The chain carries TRBV6-1 and TRBJ1-4; 9 bases map to TRBD1. CDR1 and CDR2 (germline): MNHNS, SASEGT. This CDR3 comprises 15 residues. V dropped 5 bases and J dropped 7; count of bases not matched to a gene: 8. The CDR3 coding sequence is TGTGCCAGCAGTCCCGGGACAGGGAAGGCTGAAAAACTGTTTTTT. Amino acid sequence: CASSPGTGKAEKLFF.

CDR3 residues: CASSLRTGENTQYF. CDR3 bases: TGTGCCAGCAGCCTCCGGACAGGGGAGAATACGCAGTATTTT. This chain links TRBV3-1 with TRBJ2-3; 9 bases map to TRBD1. The length of the CDR3 is 14 residues. Germline CDR1 LGHDT, CDR2 YNNKEL (reference sequence). After removal of 4 bases from V and 7 bases from J, the junction contained 6 bases not matched to a gene.

This clonotype came up many times. This chain links TRBV12-3 or TRBV12-4 with TRBJ1-5; 9 bases fit TRBD1. V lost 5 bases and J lost 5; bases outside the gene matches: 10. CDR3 length: 16 amino acids. The CDR3 sequence is CASSTQTGGSHQPQHF. The CDR3 region has the DNA TGTGCCAGCAGTACCCAGACAGGGGGGTCACATCAGCCCCAGCATTTT.

This clonotype appeared a single time. DNA of the CDR3: TGTGCCAGTAAGACGCAAACCGGGACAGGGCCAGATACGCAGTATTTT. Translated, it gives CASKTQTGTGPDTQYF. The V and J genes are TRBV19 and TRBJ2-3; 9 nucleotides match TRBD1. The CDR3 is 16 amino acids. Germline V CDR1 and CDR2: LNHDA, SQIVND (reference sequence). V lost 7 bases and J lost 4; bases outside the gene matches: 12.

This clonotype was counted a few times. At one end, the junction sequence differs from germline, possibly due to a read error. The rearrangement joins TRBV7-3 to TRBJ2-4; 10 bases match TRBD1. Germline CDR1 and CDR2: SGHTA and FQGTGA. CDR3 size: 13 residues. The CDR3 loop reads CASSNDRGRSMDF. As DNA, the CDR3 is TGTGCCAGCAGCAACGACAGGGGGCGATCTATGGACTTC.

The chain combines TRBV6-1 with TRBJ2-1, with D uncertain. Germline CDR1 reads MNHNS; CDR2 reads SASEGT. The CDR3 runs 13 residues. Trimming took 3 bases from V and 7 from J, leaving 10 bases between them. The CDR3 region has the DNA TGTGCCAGCAGTGATCCCCTCCTGAATGAGCAGTTCTTC. As protein: CASSDPLLNEQFF.

On this clonotype: A read error may account for a junction end that differs from germline. The chain is built from TRBV28 and TRBJ2-1, with 7 bases fitting TRBD1. CDR1 MDHEN and CDR2 SYDVKM come from the germline V gene. CDR3 length: 16 residues. CDR3 DNA: TGTGCCAGCAGATTATTCTCAGGGGGTTGGACCGATGAGCAGTTCTTC. Its translation: CASRLFSGGWTDEQFF.

The chain recombines TRBV5-6 with TRBJ1-4; D remains ambiguous. The CDR3 totals 18 residues. The germline CDR1 and CDR2 sequences are SGHDT and YYEEEE. V dropped 1 base and J dropped 0 bases, with 16 bases sitting between them. In nucleotides, the CDR3 is TGTGCCAGCAGCTTGAGGGTGGCACGGTCGACAACTAATGAAAAACTGTTTTTT. It specifies CASSLRVARSTTNEKLFF.

This rearrangement joins TRBV11-2 to TRBJ1-1; D is unresolved. V shed 5 bases and J shed 1 base, with 14 bases lying between them. The CDR3 extends over 15 amino acids. Germline V CDR1 and CDR2: SGHAT, FQNNGV. The CDR3 sequence is CASSPKLQPNTEAFF. In nucleotides, the CDR3 is TGTGCCAGCAGCCCAAAATTACAGCCGAACACTGAAGCTTTCTTT.

This rearrangement joins TRBV28 to TRBJ1-3; TRBD1 is a possible D gene (5 bases). Deletions cut 5 bases from V and 0 bases from J, with 11 bases between. CDR3 length: 15 amino acids. Germline CDR1 MDHEN, CDR2 SYDVKM. The CDR3 region has the DNA TGTGCCAGCAGTCCGAACGGGGGCTCTGGAAACACCATATATTTT. The encoded protein is CASSPNGGSGNTIYF. The entire variable domain, with the rest obtained from reference TRBV28 and TRBJ1-3, is as follows: DVKVTQSSRYLVKRTGEKVFLECVQDMDHENMFWYRQDPGLGLRLIYFSYDVKMKEKGDIPEGYSVSREKKERFSLILESASTNQTSMYLCASSPNGGSGNTIYFGEGSWLTVV.

The chain uses TRBV27 and TRBJ2-3, with TRBD2 as a possible D gene (5 bases). Per the germline V gene, CDR1 is MNHEY and CDR2 is SMNVEV (reference sequence). V lost 3 bases and J 3 bases, leaving 10 bases between the germline ends. The CDR3 contains 14 residues. The CDR3 coding sequence is TGTGCCAGCAGTTTCGTAGCGAGGACAGATACGCAGTATTTT. This sequence encodes CASSFVARTDTQYF.

V is TRBV4-1 and J is TRBJ1-3, with D perhaps matching TRBD1 (5 bases). Trimming took 4 bases from V and 0 from J, leaving 13 bases between them. CDR1 and CDR2 (germline): MGHRA, YSYEKL. CDR3 size: 16 residues. The CDR3 region is CASSLGAASSGNTIYF. The CDR3 region has the DNA TGCGCCAGCAGCCTCGGGGCAGCGTCCTCTGGAAACACCATATATTTT.

This clonotype has a handful of counts. The chain's CDR3 is CASSRLTSFEQYF. CDR3 in DNA: TGTGCCAGCAGTAGACTAACTAGTTTCGAGCAGTACTTC. The genes are TRBV2 and TRBJ2-7; possibly TRBD2 for D (5 bases). Germline V gives CDR1 SNHLY, CDR2 FYNNEI. Trimming stripped 5 bases from V and 6 bases from J, with 14 bases between. The CDR3 length is 13 residues.

V and J are TRBV24-1 and TRBJ2-1, with 9 nucleotides matching TRBD2. The junction had 8 bases not matched to a gene; V was cut back by 4 bases and J by 8 bases. The germline V gene has CDR1 KGHDR and CDR2 SFDVKD. The CDR3 consists of 15 residues. CDR3 residues: CATSDTGTSLDEQFF. In DNA, the CDR3 is TGTGCCACCAGTGACACCGGGACTAGCTTAGATGAGCAGTTCTTC.

Only one count was recorded for this clonotype. The rearrangement joins TRBV9 to TRBJ1-1; maybe TRBD1 (5 bases). The germline V gene encodes CDR1 SGDLS and CDR2 YYNGEE. V lost 2 bases, J lost 5 bases, and 16 bases lay in between. The CDR3 extends over 15 amino acids. CDR3 amino acids: CASSVGDGKGTEAFF. In nucleotides, the CDR3 is TGTGCCAGCAGCGTCGGCGATGGGAAGGGGACTGAAGCTTTCTTT.

Of note for this clonotype: This may be a read error: a much more frequent sequence differs by one nucleotide. As the CDR3 is not closed by the conserved phenylalanine or tryptophan, this likely results from a read error. The chain has TRBV18 and TRBJ2-2, with TRBD1 matching 8 bases. The length of the CDR3 is 16 residues. CDR1 and CDR2 (germline): KGHSH, LQKENI. With V trimmed by 0 bases and J by 1 base, 1 base remained unmatched. The CDR3 region is CASSPPGTGNTGELFS. The DNA of the CDR3 is TGTGCCAGCTCACCACCCGGGACAGGGAACACCGGGGAGCTGTTTTCT.

The J gene is TRBJ2-5, the V gene TRBV19, with D perhaps matching TRBD1 (8 bases). CDR3 length equals 15 residues. V shed 5 bases and J shed 3 bases, with 16 bases lying between them. Germline CDR1 is LNHDA and CDR2 is SQIVND (reference sequence). The CDR3 DNA reads as TGTGCCAGTAGTGCGGACAGGGCGGGGGAAGAGACCCAGTACTTC. Amino acids: CASSADRAGEETQYF.

The table lists this clonotype with a few counts. The V gene is TRBV12-3 or TRBV12-4, the J gene TRBJ2-1, with 8 nucleotides matching TRBD2. V shed 6 bases and J 4 bases; nucleotides not matched to a gene: 5. This CDR3 has 14 residues. CDR3 protein: CASRSSGRYNEQFF. CDR3 DNA: TGTGCCAGCAGGTCTAGCGGGCGGTACAATGAGCAGTTCTTC.

V gene TRBV19 combines with J gene TRBJ1-5; D is ambiguous. Trimming pared 5 bases from V and 4 bases from J, leaving 15 bases between. The CDR3 extends over 15 amino acids. The germline CDR1 and CDR2 sequences are LNHDA and SQIVND (reference sequence). For the CDR3, the DNA is TGTGCCAGTAGTTTCGAGGACGGCTGGAATCAGCCCCAGCATTTT. Amino acids: CASSFEDGWNQPQHF.

To note about this clonotype: The conserved final phenylalanine or tryptophan is absent from the CDR3, which likely points to a read error. The rearrangement joins TRBV30 to TRBJ1-1; TRBD1 matches 9 bases. J gave up 5 bases and V 1 base, and 8 bases lay outside the gene matches. Per the germline V gene, CDR1 is GTSNPN and CDR2 is SVGIG (reference sequence). This CDR3 contains 15 residues. CDR3 in amino acids: CAWSDIQGAGTEAFL. The CDR3 DNA reads TGTGCCTGGAGTGATATACAGGGGGCAGGAACTGAAGCTTTCCTT.

CDR3 sequence reads: CASRPTVNTEAFF. The CDR3 DNA follows: TGTGCCAGCAGACCTACAGTGAACACTGAAGCTTTCTTT. V usage is TRBV7-6 and J usage is TRBJ1-1; D remains unclear. Trimming took 6 bases from V and 0 from J, leaving 8 bases between them. The CDR3 has 13 amino acids. Germline V CDR1 and CDR2: SGHVS, FNYEAQ.

At least ten counts were recorded for this clonotype. V gene TRBV29-1 combines with J gene TRBJ2-5, with a possible D match to TRBD1 (6 bases). The CDR3 covers 11 residues. V dropped 5 bases and J dropped 5 bases, with 9 bases sitting between them. Germline V CDR1 and CDR2: SQVTM, ANQGSEA. The CDR3 sequence is CSVQGMETQYF. Here the CDR3 DNA reads TGCAGCGTTCAGGGGATGGAGACCCAGTACTTC.

This chain links TRBV20-1 with TRBJ1-5, with D possibly matching TRBD1 (5 bases). Germline V lookup: CDR1 DFQATT, CDR2 SNEGSKA (reference sequence). The CDR3 has 14 amino acids. V dropped 3 bases and J dropped 5 bases, with 14 bases sitting between them. The CDR3 sequence: CSASRGARDQPQHF. The CDR3 nucleotides are TGCAGTGCTAGTAGAGGGGCCCGTGATCAGCCCCAGCATTTT.

J is TRBJ2-7 and V is TRBV12-3 or TRBV12-4; D may match TRBD1 or TRBD2 (6 bases each). CDR3 size: 14 residues. Trimming removed 3 bases from V and 3 bases from J, with 12 bases in between. CDR3 sequence reads: CASSFLGGSYEQYF. In DNA, the CDR3 is TGTGCCAGCAGTTTCCTGGGGGGCAGCTACGAGCAGTACTTC.

This clonotype occurred many times. The V gene is TRBV11-2, the J gene TRBJ2-3; D possibly corresponds to TRBD2 (6 bases). The germline gives CDR1 SGHAT, CDR2 FQNNGV. CDR3 length: 15 amino acids. V was trimmed by 5 bases and J by 5 bases, leaving 17 bases between them. CDR3 region: CASSRHSGREDTQYF. The CDR3 bases are TGTGCCAGCAGCCGCCATAGCGGCAGAGAAGATACGCAGTATTTT.

The chain couples TRBV5-1 to TRBJ1-2; TRBD1 is a possible D gene (6 bases). V dropped 0 bases and J dropped 0 bases, with 15 bases sitting between them. Germline V gene data show CDR1 as SGHRS and CDR2 as YFSETQ. This CDR3 is built from 17 residues. CDR3 nucleotide sequence: TGCGCCAGCAGCTTGGGGACAGAAATCTCACCTAACTATGGCTACACCTTC. It translates to CASSLGTEISPNYGYTF.